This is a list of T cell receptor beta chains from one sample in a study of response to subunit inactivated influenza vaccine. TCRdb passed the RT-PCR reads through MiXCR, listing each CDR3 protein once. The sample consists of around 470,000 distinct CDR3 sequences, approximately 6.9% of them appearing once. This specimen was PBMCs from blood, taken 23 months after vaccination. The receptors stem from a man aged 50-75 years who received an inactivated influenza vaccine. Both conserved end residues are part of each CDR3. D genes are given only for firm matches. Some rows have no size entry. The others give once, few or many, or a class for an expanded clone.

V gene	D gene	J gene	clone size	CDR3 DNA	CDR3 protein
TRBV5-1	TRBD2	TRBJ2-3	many	TGCGCCAGCAGCTCGAAAGCGGGGCGACGCACAGATACGCAGTATTTT	CASSSKAGRRTDTQYF
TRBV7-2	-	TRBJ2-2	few	TGTGCCAGCAGCTTAGGGCGAGGGGACACCGGGGAGCTGTTTTTT	CASSLGRGDTGELFF
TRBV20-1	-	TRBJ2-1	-	TGCAGTGCTATCGTGACTCTCTACAATGAGCAGTTCTTC	CSAIVTLYNEQFF
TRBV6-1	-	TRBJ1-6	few	TGTGCCAGCAGAGGCCGCGGCGGGAATTCACCCCTCCACTTT	CASRGRGGNSPLHF
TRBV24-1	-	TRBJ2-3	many	TGTGCCACCAGTGAGCAGACAGTTGGAGATACGCAGTATTTT	CATSEQTVGDTQYF
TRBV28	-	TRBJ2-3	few	TGTGCCAGCAGTTTATTTGGCTTGTCATTTCATACGCAGTATTTT	CASSLFGLSFHTQYF
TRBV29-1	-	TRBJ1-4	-	TGCAGCGTTGAGTTCAGTGAAAAACTGTTTTTT	CSVEFSEKLFF
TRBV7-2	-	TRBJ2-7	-	TGTGCCAGCAACTTATTAGGCGGAAGCTACGAGCAGTACTTC	CASNLLGGSYEQYF
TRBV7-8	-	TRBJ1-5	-	TGTGCCAGCAGCTTCAGGGATCGCAATCAGCCCCAGCATTTT	CASSFRDRNQPQHF
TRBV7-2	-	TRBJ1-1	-	TGTGCCAGCAACTCCCCCGGGAATGAAGCTTTCTTT	CASNSPGNEAFF
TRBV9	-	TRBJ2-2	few	TGTGCCAGCAGCGTAGGGGTTAGCAGGAACACCGGGGAGCTGTTTTTT	CASSVGVSRNTGELFF
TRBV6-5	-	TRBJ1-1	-	TGTGCCAGCAGTTACACCCCGAACACTGAAGCTTTCTTT	CASSYTPNTEAFF
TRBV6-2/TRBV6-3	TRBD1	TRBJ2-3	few	TGTGCCAGCAGTTATGATCCGGGACAGGGACCTTTCACAGATACGCAGTATTTT	CASSYDPGQGPFTDTQYF
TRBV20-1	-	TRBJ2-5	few	TGCAGTGCTCCAATTCGAGAGACCCAGTACTTC	CSAPIRETQYF
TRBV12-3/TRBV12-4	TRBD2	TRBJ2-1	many	TGTGCCAGCAGTTTTTCCCTAGCGGGGGGGCCTTACAATGAGCAGTTCTTC	CASSFSLAGGPYNEQFF
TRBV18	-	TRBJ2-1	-	TGTGCCAGCTCACCGCCCCCGTCCGGGATGTACAATGAGCAGTTCTTC	CASSPPPSGMYNEQFF
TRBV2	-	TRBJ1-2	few	TGTGCCAGCAGTTTTCAGTCCACTAACTATGGCTACACCTTC	CASSFQSTNYGYTF
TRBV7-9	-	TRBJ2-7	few	TGTGCCAGCAGCCCCGGACCGCACAACTCCTACGAGCAGTACTTC	CASSPGPHNSYEQYF
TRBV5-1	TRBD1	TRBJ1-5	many	TGCGCCAGCAGCCTGGGACAGGGTGGGAGCAATCAGCCCCAGCATTTT	CASSLGQGGSNQPQHF
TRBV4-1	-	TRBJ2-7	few	TGCGCCAGCAGCCAAGAACGCGCCAGGGCCAACCCACGGGCTTCAAGCGAGCAGTACTTC	CASSQERARANPRASSEQYF
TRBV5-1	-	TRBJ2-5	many	TGCGCCAGCAGCTTGGTACCCACAGGACGACAAGAGACCCAGTACTTC	CASSLVPTGRQETQYF
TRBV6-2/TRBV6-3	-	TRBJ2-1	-	TGTGCCAGCAGTCTACTAGCCCCGAATCTCTACAATGAGCAGTTCTTC	CASSLLAPNLYNEQFF
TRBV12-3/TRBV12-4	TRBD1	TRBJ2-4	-	TGTGCCAGCAGTCCCAAAGAGGCAGGGGGTCAGTACTTC	CASSPKEAGGQYF
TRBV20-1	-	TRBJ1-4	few	TGCAGTGCTAGTAGTCAGGGAGGTGAAAAACTGTTTTTT	CSASSQGGEKLFF
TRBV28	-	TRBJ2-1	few	TGTGCCAGCACCAATCCGCCCGATGAGCAGTTCTTC	CASTNPPDEQFF